These 5 T cell receptor beta chains came from one sample sequenced in a study of T cell changes during pregnancy in multiple sclerosis. Profiling relied on immunoSEQ multiplex PCR, and the TCRdb table lists in-frame clones only, not all of them. The sample shows approximately 51,000 clones, roughly 94% of them seen only once. The material was CD4+ T cells from peripheral blood mononuclear cells, obtained in the second trimester of pregnancy. These receptors originate from a female donor with multiple sclerosis, enrolled in a pregnancy study.

The chain recombines TRBV19 with TRBJ1-3, with D unclear. CDR1 and CDR2 from the germline V gene are LNHDA and SQIVND (reference sequence). The CDR3 is 14 amino acids. The V end was cut by 1 base, the J end by 0 bases, with 4 bases between. The CDR3 sequence is CASSIAVSGNTIYF. The CDR3 DNA reads TGTGCCAGTAGTATAGCCGTCTCTGGAAACACCATATATTTT.

The V call is TRBV6-1, the J call TRBJ2-3; D is ambiguous. The CDR3 length is 11 residues. V lost 2 bases and J lost 5, with 2 bases in between. The V gene's germline CDR1 is MNHNS and CDR2 SASEGT. The CDR3 loop reads CASSELDTQYF. The CDR3 DNA reads TGTGCCAGCAGTGAACTAGATACGCAGTATTTT.

J is TRBJ1-1 and V is TRBV29-1; TRBD1 matches 9 bases. The germline gives CDR1 SQVTM, CDR2 ANQGSEA. Germline trimming cut 7 bases from V and 0 bases from J; bases unmatched to any gene: 6. This CDR3 contains 14 residues. CDR3 in amino acids: CSAGTGSMNTEAFF. CDR3 DNA sequence: TGCAGCGCCGGGACAGGGAGCATGAACACTGAAGCTTTCTTT.

This sequence joins TRBV7-2 and TRBJ2-5; 11 bases agree with TRBD2. The trim removed 4 bases at V and 4 bases at J, leaving 2 bases unmatched. This CDR3 comprises 14 residues. Germline loops: CDR1 SGHTA, CDR2 FQGNSA. The CDR3, as DNA: TGTGCCAGCAGCTCCCTAGCGGGGGGAGAGACCCAGTACTTC. Translated, it gives CASSSLAGGETQYF.

The gene calls are TRBV5-5 and TRBJ2-7; D perhaps matches TRBD2 (6 bases). V lost 0 bases to trimming and J lost 2 bases, with 15 bases between them. Germline lookup yields CDR1 SGHKS and CDR2 YYEKEE (reference sequence). The CDR3 has 16 amino acids. The CDR3 region has the DNA TGTGCCAGCAGCTTGGGAGCTCGGGGGACTGCCTACGAGCAGTACTTC. It codes for CASSLGARGTAYEQYF.